This T cell receptor (beta chain) was recorded in a study of blood T cell repertoires in COVID-19. As for the study in general: Spain, Italy and the United States supplied samples that represented acute and convalescent COVID-19.

In the authors' workflow: Researchers report that nucleated cell counts were estimated from reference gene primer amplification. Clones were sequenced by immunoSEQ multiplex PCR, and TCRdb holds only the in-frame ones, with some missing. For V, J and clone size, that table is used; D and trimming come from the DNA. The data show about 150,000 clones, about four fifths seen once. This CDR3 spans 16 amino acids. V lost 3 bases, J lost 1 base, and 15 bases lay in between. From germline, CDR1 is SGHTA and CDR2 FQGNSA. The clonotype comes from a man in his 70s with acute or convalescent COVID-19. The chain employs TRBV7-2 and TRBJ1-1, with D maybe TRBD1 (6 bases). Sequencing input: peripheral blood. The CDR3 DNA reads TGTGCCAGCAGCTTGGGGGGGGGCAGATGGAACACTGAAGCTTTCTTT. This translates into CASSLGGGRWNTEAFF.